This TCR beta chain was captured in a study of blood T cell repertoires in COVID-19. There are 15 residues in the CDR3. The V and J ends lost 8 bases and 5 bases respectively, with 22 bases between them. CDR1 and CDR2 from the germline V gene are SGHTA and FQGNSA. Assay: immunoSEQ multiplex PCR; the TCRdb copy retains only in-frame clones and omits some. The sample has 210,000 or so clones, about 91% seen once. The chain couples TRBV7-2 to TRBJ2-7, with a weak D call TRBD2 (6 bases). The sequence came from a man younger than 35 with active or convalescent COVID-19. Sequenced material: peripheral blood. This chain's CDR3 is CASGDWRVKRHEQYF. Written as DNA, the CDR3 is TGTGCCAGCGGGGACTGGCGGGTAAAACGGCACGAGCAGTACTTC.